The 28 T cell receptor beta chains below were found in one sample sequenced in a study of blood T cell repertoires in COVID-19. TCRdb keeps only in-frame clones here, not all; method: immunoSEQ multiplex PCR. Among over 200,000 clones listed, about nine tenths were seen once. What was sequenced was peripheral blood. The origin of the receptors is a man between 60 and 75 years old who had recovered from COVID-19.

The chain's CDR3 is CATSRDGEGYEQYF. The CDR3 coding sequence is TGTGCCACCAGCAGAGATGGCGAGGGCTACGAGCAGTACTTC. The V call is TRBV15, the J call TRBJ2-7; D is possibly TRBD2 (5 bases). Germline values: CDR1 LNHNV, CDR2 YYDKDF (reference sequence). The CDR3 length is 14 residues. Trimming left V 0 bases short and J 3 bases short, with 9 bases between.

This sequence joins TRBV5-1 and TRBJ2-2, with 9 positions matching TRBD1. The CDR3 runs to 15 residues. With 3 bases clipped from V and 4 bases from J, the junction kept 4 bases outside the gene matches. CDR1 is SGHRS and CDR2 is YFSETQ in the germline V gene. The CDR3 DNA follows: TGCGCCAGCAGCTCCGGGACAGGGCTCACCGGGGAGCTGTTTTTT. It encodes CASSSGTGLTGELFF.

V usage is TRBV11-2 and J usage is TRBJ2-1; D is possibly TRBD2 (7 bases). CDR1 is SGHAT, CDR2 FQNNGV, per germline. The ends were cut back, 2 bases at V and 9 bases at J, with 11 bases in the middle. This CDR3 has 13 residues. CDR3 sequence: CASSLRGGSEQFF. CDR3 nucleotides: TGTGCCAGCAGCTTAAGGGGGGGCAGTGAGCAGTTCTTC.

This chain uses TRBV19 with TRBJ1-2; 8 bases line up with TRBD1. With V trimmed by 7 bases and J by 5 bases, 15 bases remained unmatched. Germline CDR1 reads LNHDA; CDR2 reads SQIVND (reference sequence). The CDR3 is made up of 16 amino acids. CDR3 DNA: TGTGCCAGTAACGCGGACAGGGATCCCAAGGAATATGGCTACACCTTC. It specifies CASNADRDPKEYGYTF.

This chain uses TRBV19 with TRBJ1-6, with D hard to call. Germline lookup yields CDR1 LNHDA and CDR2 SQIVND (reference sequence). V gave up 7 bases and J gave up 9 bases, with 16 bases separating them. CDR3 length: 14 amino acids. CDR3 region: CASTSEEMRSPLHF. In DNA, the CDR3 is TGTGCCAGTACCTCGGAGGAAATGCGTTCACCCCTCCACTTT.

The rearrangement uses TRBV19 and TRBJ2-3; TRBD1 agrees at 8 bases. The germline gives CDR1 LNHDA, CDR2 SQIVND (reference sequence). The CDR3 has 15 amino acids. V gave up 5 bases and J gave up 1 base; unmatched junction bases: 5. CDR3 nucleotide sequence: TGTGCCAGTAGTCCACAGGGGGTCGGCACAGATACGCAGTATTTT. It translates to CASSPQGVGTDTQYF.

The rearrangement links TRBV10-3 to TRBJ1-1, with 8 bases identical to TRBD1. The CDR3 totals 13 residues. Unmatched junction bases numbered 7, after V lost 6 bases and J lost 7 bases. The germline V gene has CDR1 ENHRY and CDR2 SYGVKD. CDR3 DNA: TGTGCCATCAGAACCGGGACAGGACTTGAAGCTTTCTTT. This translates into CAIRTGTGLEAFF.

The genes are TRBV24-1 and TRBJ1-1, with D possibly matching TRBD1 (5 bases). Germline-derived CDR1 and CDR2 are KGHDR and SFDVKD. This CDR3 has 11 residues. V was cut by 10 bases and J by 8 bases, with 13 bases left in between. The CDR3 DNA reads as TGTGCCACTAGACGAAAGGGGGAAGCTTTCTTT. Its translation: CATRRKGEAFF.

The genes are TRBV6-2 or TRBV6-3 and TRBJ2-7; D gene ambiguous. V gave up 2 bases and J gave up 1 base, with 9 bases separating them. The CDR3 length is 14 residues. Germline loops: CDR1 MNHEY, CDR2 SVGEGT. The CDR3 sequence: CASSYGTISYEQYF. The CDR3, as DNA: TGTGCCAGCAGTTACGGTACAATTTCCTACGAGCAGTACTTC.

V and J are TRBV11-2 and TRBJ1-3; D remains ambiguous. The CDR3 has 15 amino acids. CDR1 is SGHAT and CDR2 is FQNNGV in the germline V gene. The V gene lost 4 bases and the J gene lost 3 bases, with 13 bases spanning the gap. The CDR3 reads CASSSRELLGNTIYF. CDR3 coding DNA: TGTGCCAGCAGCTCCCGGGAGCTCCTTGGAAACACCATATATTTT.

Concerning this clone itself: The sample contains more than one DNA sequence encoding this CDR3. CDR3 coding DNA: TGCGCCAGCAGCTTGGGAGCAGGGCCTAATGAAAAACTGTTTTTT. Translated, it gives CASSLGAGPNEKLFF. The chain links TRBV5-1 to TRBJ1-4; a weak D match, TRBD1 (5 bases). CDR1 SGHRS and CDR2 YFSETQ come from the germline V gene. The CDR3 contains 15 residues. V lost 0 bases and J lost 3, with 9 bases in between. The entire variable domain, with the rest obtained from reference TRBV5-1 and TRBJ1-4, is as follows: KAGVTQTPRYLIKTRGQQVTLSCSPISGHRSVSWYQQTPGQGLQFLFEYFSETQRNKGNFPGRFSGRQFSNSRSEMNVSTLELGDSALYLCASSLGAGPNEKLFFGSGTQLSVL.

This sequence joins TRBV11-2 and TRBJ2-7; D gene uncertain. V was clipped by 1 base and J by 4 bases, with 11 bases between them. This CDR3 has 14 amino acids. Germline CDR1 is SGHAT and CDR2 is FQNNGV. The CDR3 loop is CASSLAGPVYEQYF. CDR3 coding DNA: TGTGCCAGCAGCTTAGCGGGTCCGGTTTACGAGCAGTACTTC.

This chain links TRBV5-4 with TRBJ1-6; 8 nucleotides align to TRBD1. CDR3 length equals 16 residues. The V gene end was trimmed by 4 bases and the J gene end by 4 bases; junction bases not matched to a gene: 7. Germline V CDR1 and CDR2: SGHNT, YYREEE (reference sequence). CDR3 sequence (DNA): TGTGCCAGCAGCCGAGGACAGGGCGTATATAATTCACCCCTCCACTTT. Protein: CASSRGQGVYNSPLHF.

The sample holds one count of this clone. The gene calls are TRBV18 and TRBJ2-3; D may be TRBD2 (6 bases). From germline, CDR1 is KGHSH and CDR2 LQKENI. The CDR3 is made up of 15 amino acids. The ends were cut back, 1 base at V and 4 bases at J, with 12 bases in the middle. CDR3 nucleotide sequence: TGTGCCAGCTCACCACGGTCGGCGGGGTCAGATACGCAGTATTTT. Translated, it gives CASSPRSAGSDTQYF.

This clone was observed a single time. Here the CDR3 reads CASSYSIALGTEAFF. The CDR3 DNA reads as TGTGCCAGCAGTTACTCGATAGCGCTAGGCACTGAAGCTTTCTTT. The chain links TRBV6-5 to TRBJ1-1; no clear D. V dropped 0 bases and J dropped 4 bases, with 12 bases sitting between them. From germline, CDR1 is MNHEY and CDR2 SVGAGI. This CDR3 is 15 amino acids long.

The chain couples TRBV5-1 to TRBJ2-2, with 7 bases identical to TRBD1. Germline values: CDR1 SGHRS, CDR2 YFSETQ. This CDR3 spans 16 amino acids. The junction had 5 bases not matched to a gene; V was cut back by 2 bases and J by 1 base. The CDR3 protein is CASSFPGTVNTGELFF. DNA for the CDR3: TGCGCCAGCAGCTTTCCCGGGACAGTGAACACCGGGGAGCTGTTTTTT.

The chain uses TRBV4-2 and TRBJ1-6; D ambiguous. CDR3 length: 13 amino acids. Trimming removed 1 base at V and 6 bases at J, with 4 bases between. Germline V CDR1 and CDR2: LGHNA, YNFKEQ. The CDR3 region is CASSQALNSPLHF. DNA for the CDR3: TGTGCCAGCAGCCAAGCCCTTAATTCACCCCTCCACTTT.

The CDR3 sequence: CASSQQQGARGYTF. CDR3 nucleotides: TGTGCCAGCAGCCAACAACAGGGGGCGAGGGGCTACACCTTC. J is TRBJ1-2 and V is TRBV4-2; 9 bases are shared with TRBD1. The V gene's germline CDR1 is LGHNA and CDR2 YNFKEQ. The ends lost 2 bases at V and 8 bases at J; junction bases unmatched: 6. This CDR3 is built from 14 residues.

The rearrangement links TRBV27 to TRBJ2-1; 7 bases match TRBD2. The CDR3 totals 15 residues. The junction had 4 bases not matched to a gene; V was cut back by 5 bases and J by 0 bases. Germline V gene data show CDR1 as MNHEY and CDR2 as SMNVEV (reference sequence). For the CDR3, the DNA is TGTGCCAGCAGTCTGGGACTAAGCTCCTACAATGAGCAGTTCTTC. It is translated as CASSLGLSSYNEQFF.

CDR3 nucleotide sequence: TGTGCCAGCAGCTTAGTAGGACGAGACAGACTAGCCAAAAACATTCAGTACTTC. Protein sequence: CASSLVGRDRLAKNIQYF. The chain employs TRBV7-2 and TRBJ2-4; weak D call: TRBD1 (5 bases). Germline CDR1 is SGHTA and CDR2 is FQGNSA. V lost 1 base and J lost 0, with 16 bases in between. CDR3 length: 18 residues.

This chain connects TRBV5-4 to TRBJ2-2; no clear D gene. Trimming took off 0 bases at V and 1 base at J, with 10 bases between the two ends. The CDR3 length is 16 residues. CDR1 is SGHNT, CDR2 YYREEE, per germline (reference sequence). The CDR3 loop reads CASSLGGILNTGELFF. The CDR3 DNA is TGTGCCAGCAGCTTGGGCGGCATCTTGAACACCGGGGAGCTGTTTTTT. The variable domain in full, with the rest retrieved from reference TRBV5-4 and TRBJ2-2, is ETGVTQSPTHLIKTRGQQVTLRCSSQSGHNTVSWYQQALGQGPQFIFQYYREEENGRGNFPPRFSGLQFPNYSSELNVNALELDDSALYLCASSLGGILNTGELFFGEGSRLTVL.

The rearrangement links TRBV30 to TRBJ1-1; D perhaps matches TRBD1 (6 bases). Germline lookup yields CDR1 GTSNPN and CDR2 SVGIG (reference sequence). The CDR3 is 13 amino acids. Trimming took off 4 bases at V and 7 bases at J, with 16 bases between the two ends. The CDR3 bases are TGTGCCTGGACCATAAAGGGGGGGATTGAAGCTTTCTTT. This gives the protein CAWTIKGGIEAFF.

This sequence joins TRBV18 and TRBJ2-7; the match to TRBD1 covers 9 bases. J lost 4 bases, V lost 6 bases, and 4 bases had no gene match. The CDR3 consists of 13 residues. Germline-derived CDR1 and CDR2 are KGHSH and LQKENI. The CDR3 DNA reads TGTGCCAGCTCCGGGACAGGGAAGTACGAGCAGTACTTC. Amino acid sequence: CASSGTGKYEQYF.

The chain employs TRBV10-3 and TRBJ2-3; TRBD2 agrees at 11 bases. The CDR3 is made up of 16 amino acids. The V gene end was trimmed by 3 bases and the J gene end by 5 bases; junction bases not matched to a gene: 7. CDR1 is ENHRY and CDR2 is SYGVKD in the germline V gene. CDR3 sequence reads: CAISDGLAGGEDTQYF. The CDR3 DNA reads as TGTGCCATCAGTGACGGGCTAGCGGGGGGCGAAGATACGCAGTATTTT.

The chain joins TRBV7-2 to TRBJ2-7, with 13 bases aligning to TRBD2. The CDR3 length is 15 residues. The V and J ends lost 3 bases and 7 bases, in that order; junction bases with no gene match: 6. Germline V gene lookup returns CDR1 SGHTA and CDR2 FQGNSA. In DNA, the CDR3 is TGTGCCAGCAGCTTTACTAGCGGGGGGGCGGAAGAGCAGTACTTC. Translating it yields CASSFTSGGAEEQYF.

The chain is built from TRBV9 and TRBJ1-1; D is perhaps TRBD1 (6 bases). CDR1 and CDR2 from the germline V gene are SGDLS and YYNGEE. Trimming left V 2 bases short and J 2 bases short, with 13 bases between. The CDR3 has 15 residues. Written as DNA, the CDR3 is TGTGCCAGCAGCGTTGCCGGGACATCAAACACTGAAGCTTTCTTT. Residues: CASSVAGTSNTEAFF.

The chain links TRBV5-1 to TRBJ2-3; 11 nucleotides align to TRBD2. The CDR3 length is 16 residues. V gave up 4 bases and J gave up 3 bases; unmatched junction bases: 7. Germline loops: CDR1 SGHRS, CDR2 YFSETQ. CDR3: CASSPPGTSGTDTQYF. The DNA for the CDR3 is TGCGCCAGCAGCCCACCCGGGACTAGCGGTACAGATACGCAGTATTTT.

V usage is TRBV3-1 (or the pseudogene TRBV3-2) and J usage is TRBJ2-4; no clear D. V lost 4 bases to trimming and J lost 1 base, with 8 bases between them. The length of the CDR3 is 14 residues. In germline, CDR1 is LGHDT, CDR2 YNNKEL (reference sequence). CDR3 residues: CASSPGMAKNIQYF. The DNA of the CDR3 is TGTGCCAGCAGCCCAGGAATGGCCAAAAACATTCAGTACTTC.